This paragraph reports one TCR beta chain. The data are from a study of blood T cell repertoires in COVID-19. Study-wide background: Researchers got acute and convalescent COVID-19 samples from the United States, Italy and Spain.

Per the authors' pipeline: Amplification of reference gene primers was used by the study to estimate nucleated cell counts. Clones were sequenced by immunoSEQ multiplex PCR, and TCRdb holds only the in-frame ones, with some missing. That table is the source of V, J and clone size, and D and trimming were worked out from the DNA. The table has roughly 340,000 clones, about 93% seen once; the top ten hold less than 3.5%. The sample taken for sequencing was peripheral blood. This TCR came from a woman in her late teens or twenties who had recovered from COVID-19.

DNA of the CDR3: TGTGCCAGCAGTTTACAGCGGCATCAGCCCCAGCATTTT. The encoded protein is CASSLQRHQPQHF. The genes are TRBV12-3 or TRBV12-4 and TRBJ1-5; D is unresolved. V was trimmed by 2 bases and J by 5 bases, leaving 7 bases between them. The CDR3 length is 13 residues.